This TCR beta chain was found in a study of monozygotic twins with inflammatory bowel disease. Overall study results and limits: Inverse Simpson values showed less TCRbeta diversity in IBD patients than in their healthy co-twins.

Comment on this clonotype: What it binds is not known.

This CDR3 is built from 14 residues. CDR1 is MNHNS and CDR2 is SASEGT in the germline V gene. Two nested PCRs, of approximately 16 and 10 cycles, processed TCRalpha and TCRbeta cDNA. TCRdb reanalyzed the 5' RACE reads, giving one entry per CDR3 protein sequence and no DNA. Its table records 210,000 or so distinct CDR3 sequences. Material for sequencing was blood. The sequence derives from a human donor with ulcerative colitis or Crohn's disease, or a healthy co-twin of an affected twin (not recorded which). The gene calls are TRBV6-1 and TRBJ1-5. This chain's CDR3 is CASSENDNRQPQHF.